These 24 T cell receptor beta chains originate from one sample sequenced in a study of T cell clonality in common variable immunodeficiency. Only in-frame clones appear in the TCRdb table, and some are missing; sequencing was by immunoSEQ multiplex PCR. There are about 47,000 clones in the sample, none observed a single time. Specimen: peripheral blood mononuclear cells. The receptors stem from a person between 18 and 75 years old in good health.

The sample holds many counts of this clone. The read is 3 residues too short to cover the CDR3 end, so that end is filled in from the germline J gene. J is TRBJ1-2 and V is TRBV19; 9 bases agree with TRBD1. Per germline, CDR1 LNHDA and CDR2 SQIVND (reference sequence). The CDR3 has 12 residues. The covered CDR3 bases are TGTGCCAGTGTGCCGGGACAGGGTCGC. Translated, it gives CASVPGQGR. The full CDR3 protein reads CASVPGQGRYTF.

This clone has a count of ten or more. The CDR3 is cut off 3 residues early in the read; its end comes from the germline J gene. This chain links TRBV7-3 with TRBJ1-6; D remains unclear. The germline V gene encodes CDR1 SGHTA and CDR2 FQGTGA. The CDR3 has 15 residues. The chain's CDR3 is CASSPGLAGFWSLHF. The sequenced CDR3 bases are TGTGCCAGCAGCCCAGGACTAGCGGGATTCTGGTCC.

Regarding this clone: The read halts 3 residues ahead of the CDR3 end, with the missing end drawn from the germline J gene. The chain recombines TRBV18 with TRBJ1-1; D unresolved. This CDR3 is 15 amino acids long. Germline V lookup: CDR1 KGHSH, CDR2 LQKENI. The part of the CDR3 DNA that was read is TGTGCCAGCTCCCTGACCCCCGACGGGTTAGAGACA. This translates into CASSLTPDGLET. The complete CDR3 protein is CASSLTPDGLETAFF.

At least ten counts were recorded for this clone. The CDR3 bases that were read are TGTGCCAGCAGCTGGGGACTAGCGGGGAGGGAGACC. Amino acid sequence: CASSWGLAGRET. The whole CDR3 protein reads CASSWGLAGRETQYF. The V call is TRBV11-2, the J call TRBJ2-5; 13 bases match TRBD2. The DNA ends 3 residues before the CDR3 does, and the rest of the CDR3 is filled in from the germline J gene. This CDR3 contains 15 residues. Losses at the gene ends were 4 bases for V and 5 bases for J; bases not matched to a gene: 4. The germline CDR1 and CDR2 sequences are SGHAT and FQNNGV.

This clone was counted many times. The read gets to within 3 residues of the CDR3 end, and the germline J gene fills in the rest. The rearrangement joins TRBV7-3 to TRBJ2-1, with 9 nucleotides matching TRBD1. V was pared by 4 bases and J by 8 bases, with 9 bases of the junction left unmatched. Germline assignment: CDR1 SGHTA and CDR2 FQGTGA. The CDR3 has 15 residues. The CDR3 DNA, read in part, is TGTGCCAGCAGCTGGCGGACAGGGGTCGGAGATGAG. Residues: CASSWRTGVGDE. The full CDR3 is CASSWRTGVGDEQFF.

In its sample, this clone was seen many times. With the read ending 3 residues before the CDR3 end, the germline J gene is used to fill in that end. The chain has TRBV7-2 and TRBJ1-2; D perhaps matches TRBD1 (6 bases). V lost 5 bases and J 6 bases, leaving 19 bases between the germline ends. The CDR3 extends over 15 amino acids. Germline assignment: CDR1 SGHTA and CDR2 FQGNSA. CDR3 in amino acids: CASSHDGGRLNGYTF. The part of the CDR3 DNA that was read is TGTGCCAGCAGCCATGACGGGGGGCGGCTTAATGGC.

This clone was recorded many times. The CDR3 end is not reached by the read, which stops 3 residues before it; the germline J gene fills it in. This chain connects TRBV18 to TRBJ1-1; D ambiguous. Germline CDR1 and CDR2: KGHSH and LQKENI. The CDR3 consists of 13 residues. V dropped 5 bases and J dropped 3 bases, with 10 bases sitting between them. The CDR3: CASSSTADTEAFF. The covered CDR3 bases are TGTGCCAGCTCATCCACAGCGGACACTGAA. Full variable domain (outside the CDR3, taken from reference TRBV18 and TRBJ1-1): NAGVMQNPRHLVRRRGQEARLRCSPMKGHSHVYWYRQLPEEGLKFMVYLQKENIIDESGMPKERFSAEFPKEGPSILRIQQVVRGDSAAYFCASSSTADTEAFFGQGTRLTVV.

This clone was found many times. The read halts 3 residues ahead of the CDR3 end, with the missing end drawn from the germline J gene. This chain connects TRBV5-6 to TRBJ1-1; no firm D call. Germline CDR1 reads SGHDT; CDR2 reads YYEEEE. The CDR3 runs to 11 residues. The covered CDR3 bases are TGTGCCAGCAGCTTGGGGGCAGAA. Residues: CASSLGAE. The whole CDR3 sequence reads CASSLGAEAFF.

In the case of this clone: The observed sequence ends 3 residues before the CDR3 terminus, with the missing tail filled in from the germline J gene. The rearrangement joins TRBV7-9 to TRBJ2-7; TRBD2 aligns across 10 bases. CDR3 length: 13 amino acids. CDR1 is SEHNR and CDR2 is FQNEAQ in the germline V gene (reference sequence). V dropped 11 bases and J dropped 5; count of bases not matched to a gene: 9. This CDR3 reads CAAASGSRDEQYF. Partial CDR3 DNA: TGTGCCGCAGCTAGCGGGAGCCGCGACGAG. Drawing the rest from reference TRBV7-9 and TRBJ2-7, the complete variable domain is DTGVSQNPRHKITKRGQNVTFRCDPISEHNRLYWYRQTLGQGPEFLTYFQNEAQLEKSRLLSDRFSAERPKGSFSTLEIQRTEQGDSAMYLCAAASGSRDEQYFGPGTRLTVT.

This clone occurred many times. The DNA ends 3 residues before the CDR3 does, and the rest of the CDR3 is filled in from the germline J gene. The V gene is TRBV5-4, the J gene TRBJ2-7; 7 bases align to TRBD1. The CDR3 is 15 residues long. With 0 bases clipped from V and 5 bases from J, the junction kept 8 bases outside the gene matches. Germline values: CDR1 SGHNT, CDR2 YYREEE (reference sequence). CDR3 bases read: TGTGCCAGCAGCTTGGGATCGACAGGGCCCAACGAG. Its translation is CASSLGSTGPNE. The full CDR3 protein is CASSLGSTGPNEQYF.

This clone was counted many times. The read stops 3 residues short of the end of the CDR3; the missing end is completed from the germline J gene. The V gene is TRBV18, the J gene TRBJ1-2; possibly TRBD1 for D (6 bases). Trimming shortened V by 3 bases and J by 4 bases, and 12 bases separated the two germline ends. From germline, CDR1 is KGHSH and CDR2 LQKENI. The CDR3 has 14 residues. CDR3 DNA (partial): TGTGCCAGCTCACCGACAGGACGGGGCTATGGC. It encodes CASSPTGRGYG. The CDR3 as a whole reads CASSPTGRGYGYTF.

Many counts were recorded for this clone. The observed sequence ends 3 residues before the CDR3 terminus, with the missing tail filled in from the germline J gene. V gene TRBV7-9 combines with J gene TRBJ2-2; D uncertain. This CDR3 region has 14 residues. Trimming took 4 bases from V and 6 from J, leaving 12 bases between them. CDR1 and CDR2 (germline): SEHNR, FQNEAQ (reference sequence). The CDR3 spells CASSSPRRAGELFF. Incomplete CDR3 DNA: TGTGCCAGCAGCTCCCCCAGAAGGGCCGGGGAG.

There are many counts of this clone. The read terminates 3 residues before the CDR3 end, so the remaining end is supplied by the germline J gene. The V and J genes are TRBV7-2 and TRBJ1-2; no clear D. The V gene's germline CDR1 is SGHTA and CDR2 FQGNSA. V was cut by 3 bases and J by 7 bases, with 15 bases left in between. The CDR3 spans 14 residues. The CDR3 here is CASSFAAIIGGYTF. CDR3 bases read: TGTGCCAGCAGCTTCGCGGCGATAATAGGTGGC.

In the case of this clone: With the read ending 3 residues before the CDR3 end, the germline J gene is used to fill in that end. The V and J genes are TRBV16 and TRBJ1-5; D not certain. Deletions cut 6 bases from V and 1 base from J, with 10 bases between. The length of the CDR3 is 14 residues. CDR1 and CDR2 (germline): KGHSY, FQNENV. The CDR3 loop is CASSPSSSNQPQHF. Partial CDR3 DNA: TGTGCCAGCAGTCCTAGTTCCAGCAATCAGCCC.

This clone was detected ten times or more. The read terminates 3 residues ahead of where the CDR3 ends, so the germline J gene completes it. The chain combines TRBV5-1 with TRBJ1-3; unclear D gene. The germline V gene encodes CDR1 SGHRS and CDR2 YFSETQ. Trimming cost V 0 bases and J 7 bases, with 14 bases left between them. This CDR3 is built from 15 residues. The CDR3 here is CASSLGGGSVNTIYF. The sequenced CDR3 bases are TGCGCCAGCAGCTTGGGAGGAGGGTCTGTGAACACC.

This clone was counted many times. From the germline J gene comes the end of the CDR3, since the read stops 3 residues before it. V usage is TRBV5-4 and J usage is TRBJ2-4, with D possibly TRBD1 on 6 matching bases. This CDR3 is 16 amino acids long. Germline CDR1 reads SGHNT; CDR2 reads YYREEE (reference sequence). Deletions cut 0 bases from V and 1 base from J, with 11 bases between. CDR3 DNA, as far as it was read: TGTGCCAGCAGCTTGGAGGGGGTTAGGGCCAAAAACATT. Protein sequence: CASSLEGVRAKNI. The whole CDR3 region reads CASSLEGVRAKNIQYF. The whole variable domain, remainder taken from reference TRBV5-4 and TRBJ2-4, is ETGVTQSPTHLIKTRGQQVTLRCSSQSGHNTVSWYQQALGQGPQFIFQYYREEENGRGNFPPRFSGLQFPNYSSELNVNALELDDSALYLCASSLEGVRAKNIQYFGAGTRLSVL.

About this clone itself: The read terminates 3 residues ahead of where the CDR3 ends, so the germline J gene completes it. The V and J genes are TRBV19 and TRBJ1-1, with no clear D. The CDR3 contains 13 residues. V lost 6 bases and J lost 0, with 8 bases in between. In germline, CDR1 is LNHDA, CDR2 SQIVND (reference sequence). Partial CDR3 DNA: TGTGCCAGTAGCGAAACAGTGAACACTGAA. Protein product: CASSETVNTE. The entire CDR3 reads CASSETVNTEAFF.

This clone was detected ten times or more. Sequencing ends 3 residues short of the CDR3 end; the germline J gene provides the rest. Other nucleotide sequences from this sample produce the same CDR3. The chain recombines TRBV7-2 with TRBJ2-5; 7 bases align to TRBD2. The CDR3 has 14 residues. V shed 6 bases, J shed 5 bases, and the junction held 9 bases outside the gene matches. CDR1 SGHTA and CDR2 FQGNSA come from the germline V gene. CDR3 amino acids: CASRLGGGGETQYF. CDR3 bases read: TGTGCCAGCAGATTGGGGGGGGGAGGGGAGACC.

The sample holds many counts of this clone. Coverage ceases 3 residues before the CDR3 finishes, and the germline J gene fills in the end. The gene calls are TRBV7-9 and TRBJ1-2, with 8 bases matching TRBD1. V lost 1 base to trimming and J lost 7 bases; unmatched junction nucleotides: 5. The CDR3 length is 14 residues. CDR1 and CDR2 from the germline V gene are SEHNR and FQNEAQ (reference sequence). CDR3 bases read: TGTGCCAGCAGCTTAGAGACAGGGGCGGCTGGC. This sequence encodes CASSLETGAAG. The full CDR3 sequence reads CASSLETGAAGYTF.

This clone was detected ten times or more. With the read ending 3 residues before the CDR3 end, the germline J gene is used to fill in that end. The chain has TRBV6-1 and TRBJ1-2; D gene unclear. V was cut by 0 bases and J by 3 bases, with 2 bases left in between. Looked up from germline, CDR1 is MNHNS and CDR2 is SASEGT. The CDR3 consists of 12 residues. CDR3 residues: CASSEAYYGYTF. CDR3 DNA, as far as it was read: TGTGCCAGCAGTGAAGCCTACTATGGC.

Ten or more counts support this clone. Read data end 3 residues before the CDR3 end; the end is taken from the germline J gene. V and J are TRBV20-1 and TRBJ1-5; D is unclear. The CDR3 runs 12 residues. Trimming stripped 3 bases from V and 5 bases from J, with 8 bases between. Germline assignment: CDR1 DFQATT and CDR2 SNEGSKA (reference sequence). The sequenced part of the CDR3 DNA is TGCAGTGCTAGTGCCCAGGATCAGCCC. It codes for CSASAQDQP. The full CDR3 protein is CSASAQDQPQHF.

As regards this clone: Its ends do not fully match the called genes, so a read error is possible. The missing CDR3 end, 3 residues past where the read stops, is filled in from the germline J gene. The sample carries other DNA sequences with the same CDR3. The V gene is TRBV6-2 or TRBV6-3, the J gene TRBJ1-3; 7 nucleotides agree with TRBD1. The CDR3 contains 14 residues. The germline CDR1 and CDR2 sequences are MNHEY and SVGEGT. CDR3 bases read: TGTGCCAGCAGACCCAGGGGGAACGGAAACACA. Its protein is CASRPRGNGNT. Given in full, the CDR3 is CASRPRGNGNTIYF.

This clone occurred a few times. The read terminates 3 residues ahead of where the CDR3 ends, so the germline J gene completes it. The V gene is TRBV19, the J gene TRBJ2-2; D unresolved. Germline CDR1 and CDR2: LNHDA and SQIVND (reference sequence). Trimming took 4 bases from V and 5 from J, leaving 14 bases between them. This CDR3 has 15 residues. The DNA read from the CDR3 is TGTGCCAGTAGTAAGCAGGCAGTACGGACCGGGGAG. This sequence encodes CASSKQAVRTGE. The CDR3 in full is CASSKQAVRTGELFF. The full variable domain, completed using reference TRBV19 and TRBJ2-2, is DGGITQSPKYLFRKEGQNVTLSCEQNLNHDAMYWYRQDPGQGLRLIYYSQIVNDFQKGDIAEGYSVSREKKESFPLTVTSAQKNPTAFYLCASSKQAVRTGELFFGEGSRLTVL.

There are many counts of this clone. The read ends 3 residues shy of where the CDR3 ends; the end is completed using the germline J gene. The chain employs TRBV14 and TRBJ1-3, with D possibly being TRBD1 (5 bases). CDR3 size: 15 residues. V shed 4 bases and J shed 5 bases, with 15 bases lying between them. CDR1 and CDR2 (germline): SGHDN, FVKESK. The covered CDR3 bases are TGTGCCAGCAGCCCCTACGCAGGGCTCCGAAACACC. Protein: CASSPYAGLRNT. The CDR3 reads in full as CASSPYAGLRNTIYF.